One and the same sample provided the 15 T cell receptor beta chains below, sequenced in a study of blood T cell repertoires in COVID-19. Libraries were prepared by immunoSEQ multiplex PCR; TCRdb keeps only in-frame clonotypes and omits some of them. This table has roughly 120,000 clones, roughly 80% appearing once. The sequencing input was peripheral blood. These receptors all come from a man aged 45 to 65 with acute or convalescent COVID-19.

This chain joins TRBV6-5 and TRBJ2-1; 9 bases are a match to TRBD1. Unmatched junction bases numbered 5, after V lost 6 bases and J lost 5 bases. The germline gives CDR1 MNHEY, CDR2 SVGAGI. CDR3 size: 14 residues. The CDR3 is CASSRDRANNEQFF. The CDR3, as DNA: TGTGCCAGCAGCCGGGACAGGGCCAACAATGAGCAGTTCTTC.

The V call is TRBV29-1, the J call TRBJ1-2; TRBD1 aligns across 7 bases. V shed 7 bases, J shed 7 bases, and the junction held 12 bases outside the gene matches. This CDR3 is built from 13 residues. Germline assignment: CDR1 SQVTM and CDR2 ANQGSEA. The CDR3 DNA follows: TGCAGCGCCGCGTACAGGGGAAAAACTGGCTACACCTTC. Translation: CSAAYRGKTGYTF.

The chain uses TRBV12-3 or TRBV12-4 and TRBJ2-1; D is unresolved. The CDR3 runs 12 residues. Between the trimmed V and J ends, which lost 4 bases and 12 bases, there was a span of 13 bases. The CDR3: CASSYTARRQFF. CDR3 sequence (DNA): TGTGCCAGCAGTTATACGGCCCGGAGGCAGTTCTTC.

V and J are TRBV28 and TRBJ1-1; D gene ambiguous. V lost 6 bases and J 7 bases, leaving 24 bases between the germline ends. This CDR3 contains 16 residues. The germline V gene encodes CDR1 MDHEN and CDR2 SYDVKM. The CDR3: CASRENPQDPQREAFF. CDR3 nucleotide sequence: TGTGCCAGCAGAGAAAACCCACAAGACCCGCAGCGTGAAGCTTTCTTT. Full variable domain (rest looked up from reference TRBV28 and TRBJ1-1): DVKVTQSSRYLVKRTGEKVFLECVQDMDHENMFWYRQDPGLGLRLIYFSYDVKMKEKGDIPEGYSVSREKKERFSLILESASTNQTSMYLCASRENPQDPQREAFFGQGTRLTVV.

The chain joins TRBV20-1 to TRBJ2-7; a weak D match, TRBD1 (5 bases). CDR1 DFQATT and CDR2 SNEGSKA come from the germline V gene (reference sequence). The CDR3 runs 11 residues. The CDR3 protein is CSPRQGNEQYF. CDR3 nucleotides: TGCAGCCCCCGGCAGGGTAACGAGCAGTACTTC.

This chain joins TRBV5-1 and TRBJ1-1; no firm D call. Looked up from germline, CDR1 is SGHRS and CDR2 is YFSETQ. The CDR3 runs 14 residues. Deletions cut 2 bases from V and 4 bases from J, with 12 bases between. The CDR3: CASSFGVWATEAFF. CDR3 in DNA: TGCGCCAGCAGCTTCGGCGTCTGGGCCACTGAAGCTTTCTTT.

Written as DNA, the CDR3 is TGTGCCAGCGGTACAGGGACTAACTATGGCTACACCTTC. This translates into CASGTGTNYGYTF. J is TRBJ1-2 and V is TRBV6-5, with TRBD1 as a possible D gene (6 bases). Trimming pared 8 bases from V and 0 bases from J, leaving 10 bases between. This CDR3 spans 13 amino acids. Per germline, CDR1 MNHEY and CDR2 SVGAGI.

This chain connects TRBV5-6 to TRBJ2-1, with D possibly TRBD1 on 6 matching bases. The ends were cut back, 0 bases at V and 4 bases at J, with 17 bases in the middle. CDR1 SGHDT and CDR2 YYEEEE come from the germline V gene. CDR3 length equals 17 residues. The CDR3 coding sequence is TGTGCCAGCAGCTTGGAGGGACAAGGGAGACCTTACAATGAGCAGTTCTTC. Amino acids: CASSLEGQGRPYNEQFF.

The rearrangement links TRBV6-5 to TRBJ1-1; D not certain. The V and J ends lost 8 bases and 2 bases respectively, with 12 bases between them. The CDR3 is made up of 13 amino acids. The germline V gene encodes CDR1 MNHEY and CDR2 SVGAGI. In DNA, the CDR3 is TGTGCCAGCTTCCCGGTCCGAAACACTGAAGCTTTCTTT. Residues: CASFPVRNTEAFF.

About this clone: The same CDR3 also results from other DNA sequences found in this sample. This sequence joins TRBV6-5 and TRBJ1-2, with 7 bases aligning to TRBD1. CDR3 length: 13 residues. Germline V gene sequence: CDR1 MNHEY, CDR2 SVGAGI. V lost 5 bases to trimming and J lost 3 bases; unmatched junction nucleotides: 3. CDR3 DNA: TGTGCCAGCAGTCTTACAGGGGACTATGGCTACACCTTC. It encodes CASSLTGDYGYTF.

The chain employs TRBV19 and TRBJ1-5, with 7 bases aligning to TRBD1. The V gene end was trimmed by 8 bases and the J gene end by 6 bases; junction bases not matched to a gene: 7. Looked up from germline, CDR1 is LNHDA and CDR2 is SQIVND (reference sequence). The CDR3 runs to 13 residues. Here the CDR3 reads CASVKGAGQPQHF. CDR3 nucleotide sequence: TGTGCCAGTGTTAAGGGGGCCGGTCAGCCCCAGCATTTT.

The V gene is TRBV6-5, the J gene TRBJ1-6; D not resolved. V lost 8 bases and J 4 bases, leaving 9 bases between the germline ends. The CDR3 spans 13 residues. CDR1 is MNHEY and CDR2 is SVGAGI in the germline V gene. CDR3 DNA sequence: TGTGCCAGCTCCCAGATTTATAATTCACCCCTCCACTTT. Its translation is CASSQIYNSPLHF.

This chain links TRBV4-1 with TRBJ1-5, with D possibly TRBD1 on 5 matching bases. The CDR3 totals 15 residues. Germline loops: CDR1 MGHRA, CDR2 YSYEKL. Trimming stripped 1 base from V and 4 bases from J, with 11 bases between. CDR3 amino acids: CASSQGTWLNQPQHF. CDR3 DNA: TGCGCCAGCAGCCAAGGGACATGGCTGAATCAGCCCCAGCATTTT.

In this sample, this clone turned up a few times. The rearrangement uses TRBV7-9 and TRBJ1-5; 9 nucleotides line up with TRBD1. The CDR3 consists of 14 residues. Germline CDR1 reads SEHNR; CDR2 reads FQNEAQ (reference sequence). The V segment lost 5 bases and the J segment 5 bases; nucleotides outside the gene matches: 4. The CDR3 sequence: CASSRQGDYQPQHF. CDR3 DNA sequence: TGTGCCAGCAGCCGACAGGGGGACTATCAGCCCCAGCATTTT.

The chain uses TRBV28 and TRBJ1-2, with a weak D call TRBD1 (5 bases). CDR1 is MDHEN, CDR2 SYDVKM, per germline. This CDR3 has 15 residues. V was shortened by 6 bases and J by 5 bases, with 19 bases between the two germline ends. The CDR3, as DNA: TGTGCCAGCAGCTTAGGGGAGGGGAACTTGTATGGCTACACCTTC. Its translation: CASSLGEGNLYGYTF.